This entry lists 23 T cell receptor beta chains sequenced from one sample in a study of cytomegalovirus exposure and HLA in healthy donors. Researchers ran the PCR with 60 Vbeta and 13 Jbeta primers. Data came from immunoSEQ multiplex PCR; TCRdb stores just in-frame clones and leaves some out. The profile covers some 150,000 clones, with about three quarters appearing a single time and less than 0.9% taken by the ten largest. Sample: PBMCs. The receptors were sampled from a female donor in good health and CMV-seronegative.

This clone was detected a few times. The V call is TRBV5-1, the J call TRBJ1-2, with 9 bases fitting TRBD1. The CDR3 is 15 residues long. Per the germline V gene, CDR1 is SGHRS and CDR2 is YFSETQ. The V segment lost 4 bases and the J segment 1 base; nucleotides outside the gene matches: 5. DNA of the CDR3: TGCGCCAGCAGCCTCCGACAGGGGGTTAACTATGGCTACACCTTC. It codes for CASSLRQGVNYGYTF.

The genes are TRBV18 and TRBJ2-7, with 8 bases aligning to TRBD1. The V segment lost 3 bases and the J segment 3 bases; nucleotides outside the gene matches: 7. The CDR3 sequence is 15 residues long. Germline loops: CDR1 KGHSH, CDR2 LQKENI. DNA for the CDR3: TGTGCCAGCTCACCGGGCTGGGACAGGAACTACGAGCAGTACTTC. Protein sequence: CASSPGWDRNYEQYF.

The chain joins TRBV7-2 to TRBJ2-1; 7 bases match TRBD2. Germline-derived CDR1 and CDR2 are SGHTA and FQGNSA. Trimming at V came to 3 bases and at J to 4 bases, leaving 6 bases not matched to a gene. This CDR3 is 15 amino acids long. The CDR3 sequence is CASSFGLAAYNEQFF. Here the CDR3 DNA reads TGTGCCAGCAGCTTCGGGCTAGCGGCTTACAATGAGCAGTTCTTC.

The CDR3 DNA reads TGTGCCAGCAGCTCCGGGACAGTTTATGGCTACACCTTC. Its protein product is CASSSGTVYGYTF. V usage is TRBV5-4 and J usage is TRBJ1-2; 7 bases align to TRBD1. CDR3 length: 13 residues. V shed 3 bases and J 5 bases; nucleotides not matched to a gene: 4. From germline, CDR1 is SGHNT and CDR2 YYREEE (reference sequence). The entire variable domain, with the rest obtained from reference TRBV5-4 and TRBJ1-2, is as follows: ETGVTQSPTHLIKTRGQQVTLRCSSQSGHNTVSWYQQALGQGPQFIFQYYREEENGRGNFPPRFSGLQFPNYSSELNVNALELDDSALYLCASSSGTVYGYTFGSGTRLTVV.

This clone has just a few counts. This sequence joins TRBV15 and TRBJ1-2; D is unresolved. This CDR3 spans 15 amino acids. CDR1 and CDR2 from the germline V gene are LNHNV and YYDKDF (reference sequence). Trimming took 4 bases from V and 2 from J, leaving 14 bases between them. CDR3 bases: TGTGCCACCAGCATCCGAGTTGGAGGGAACTATGGCTACACCTTC. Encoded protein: CATSIRVGGNYGYTF.

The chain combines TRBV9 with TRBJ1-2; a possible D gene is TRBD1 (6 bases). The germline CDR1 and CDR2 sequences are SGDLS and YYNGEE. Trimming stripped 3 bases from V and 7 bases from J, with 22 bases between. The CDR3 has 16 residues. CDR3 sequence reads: CASSEVGLTGQGGYTF. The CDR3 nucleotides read TGTGCCAGCAGCGAAGTGGGGCTAACAGGGCAGGGTGGCTACACCTTC.

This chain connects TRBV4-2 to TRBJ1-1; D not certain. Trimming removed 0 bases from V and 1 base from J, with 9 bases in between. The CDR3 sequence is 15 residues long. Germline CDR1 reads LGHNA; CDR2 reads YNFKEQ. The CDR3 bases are TGTGCCAGCAGCCAAGAAAGACACCAGAACACTGAAGCTTTCTTT. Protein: CASSQERHQNTEAFF.

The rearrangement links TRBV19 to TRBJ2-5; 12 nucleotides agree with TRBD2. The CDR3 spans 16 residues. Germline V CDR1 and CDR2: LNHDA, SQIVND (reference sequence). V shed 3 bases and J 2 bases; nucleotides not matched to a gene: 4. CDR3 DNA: TGTGCCAGTAGTATCCGGACTAGCGGGGTGCAAGAGACCCAGTACTTC. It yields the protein CASSIRTSGVQETQYF.

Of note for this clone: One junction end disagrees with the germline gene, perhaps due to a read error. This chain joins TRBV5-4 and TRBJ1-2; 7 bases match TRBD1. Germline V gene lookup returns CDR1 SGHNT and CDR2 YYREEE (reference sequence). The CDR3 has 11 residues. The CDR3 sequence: CASSLGTGCTF. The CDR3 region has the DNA TGTGCCAGCAGCTTGGGGACAGGCTGCACCTTC.

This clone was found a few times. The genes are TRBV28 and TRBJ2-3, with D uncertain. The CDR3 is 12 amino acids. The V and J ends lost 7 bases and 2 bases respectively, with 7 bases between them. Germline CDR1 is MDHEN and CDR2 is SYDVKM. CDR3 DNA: TGTGCCAGCACCGTAGCCACAGATACGCAGTATTTT. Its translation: CASTVATDTQYF.

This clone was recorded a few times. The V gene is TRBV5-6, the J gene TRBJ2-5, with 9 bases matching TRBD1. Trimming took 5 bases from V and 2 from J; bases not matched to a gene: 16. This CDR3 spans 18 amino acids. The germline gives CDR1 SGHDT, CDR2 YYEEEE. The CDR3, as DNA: TGTGCCAGCAGTTACAGACGCTCCGGGACAGGGAAGCAAGAGACCCAGTACTTC. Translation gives CASSYRRSGTGKQETQYF.

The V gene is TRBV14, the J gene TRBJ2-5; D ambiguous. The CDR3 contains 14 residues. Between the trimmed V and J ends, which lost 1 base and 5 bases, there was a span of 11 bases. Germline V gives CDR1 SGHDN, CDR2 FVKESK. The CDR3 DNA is TGTGCCAGCAGCCAAGGTGCTAGATCGGAGACCCAGTACTTC. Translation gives CASSQGARSETQYF. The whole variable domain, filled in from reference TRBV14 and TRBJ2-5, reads EAGVTQFPSHSVIEKGQTVTLRCDPISGHDNLYWYRRVMGKEIKFLLHFVKESKQDESGMPNNRFLAERTGGTYSTLKVQPAELEDSGVYFCASSQGARSETQYFGPGTRLLVL.

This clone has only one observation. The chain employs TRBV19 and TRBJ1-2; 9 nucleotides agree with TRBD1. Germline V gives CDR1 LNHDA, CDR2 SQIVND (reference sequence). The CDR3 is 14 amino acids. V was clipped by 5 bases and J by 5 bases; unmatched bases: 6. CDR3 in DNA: TGTGCCAGTAGTCTGGACAGGGGTCTATATGGCTACACCTTC. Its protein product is CASSLDRGLYGYTF.

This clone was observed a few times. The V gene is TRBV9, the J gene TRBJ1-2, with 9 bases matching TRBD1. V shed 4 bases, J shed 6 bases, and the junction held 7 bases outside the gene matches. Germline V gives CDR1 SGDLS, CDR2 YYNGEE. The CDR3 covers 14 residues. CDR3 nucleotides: TGTGCCAGCAGCCCAATCGACAGGGGGGATGGCTACACCTTC. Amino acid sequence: CASSPIDRGDGYTF.

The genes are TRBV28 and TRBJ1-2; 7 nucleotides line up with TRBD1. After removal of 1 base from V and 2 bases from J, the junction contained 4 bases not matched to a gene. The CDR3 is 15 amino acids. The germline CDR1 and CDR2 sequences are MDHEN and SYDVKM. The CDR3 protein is CASSLSSTGNYGYTF. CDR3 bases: TGTGCCAGCAGTTTATCTTCGACAGGGAACTATGGCTACACCTTC.

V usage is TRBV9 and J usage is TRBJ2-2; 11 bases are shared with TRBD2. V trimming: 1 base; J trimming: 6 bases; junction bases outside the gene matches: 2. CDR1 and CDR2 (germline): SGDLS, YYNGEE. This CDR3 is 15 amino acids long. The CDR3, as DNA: TGTGCCAGCAGCGTATTAGCGGGGGGGTCCGGGGAGCTGTTTTTT. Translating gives CASSVLAGGSGELFF.

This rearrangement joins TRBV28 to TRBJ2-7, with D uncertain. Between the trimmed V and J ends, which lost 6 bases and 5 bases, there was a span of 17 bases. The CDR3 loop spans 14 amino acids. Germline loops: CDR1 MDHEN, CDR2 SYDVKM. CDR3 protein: CASRGSGSSNEQYF. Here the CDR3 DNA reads TGTGCCAGCAGAGGTTCAGGATCTTCGAACGAGCAGTACTTC.

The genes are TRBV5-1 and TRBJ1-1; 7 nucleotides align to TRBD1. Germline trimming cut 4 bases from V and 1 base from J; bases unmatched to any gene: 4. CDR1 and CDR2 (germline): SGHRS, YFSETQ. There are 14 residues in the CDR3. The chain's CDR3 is CASSPRTGNTEAFF. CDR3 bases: TGCGCCAGCAGCCCTCGGACAGGGAACACTGAAGCTTTCTTT.

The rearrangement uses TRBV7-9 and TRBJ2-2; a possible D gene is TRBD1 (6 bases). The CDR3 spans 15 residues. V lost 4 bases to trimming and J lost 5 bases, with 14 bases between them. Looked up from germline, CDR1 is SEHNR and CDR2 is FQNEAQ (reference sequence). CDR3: CASSSTGTTTGELFF. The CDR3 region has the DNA TGTGCCAGCAGCTCCACCGGGACAACTACCGGGGAGCTGTTTTTT.

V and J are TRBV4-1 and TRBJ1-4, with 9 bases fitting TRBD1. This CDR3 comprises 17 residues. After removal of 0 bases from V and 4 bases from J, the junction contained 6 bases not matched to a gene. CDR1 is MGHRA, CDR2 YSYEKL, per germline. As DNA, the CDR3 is TGCGCCAGCAGCCAAGAGGCACAGGGGGCGATTAATGAAAAACTGTTTTTT. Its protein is CASSQEAQGAINEKLFF.

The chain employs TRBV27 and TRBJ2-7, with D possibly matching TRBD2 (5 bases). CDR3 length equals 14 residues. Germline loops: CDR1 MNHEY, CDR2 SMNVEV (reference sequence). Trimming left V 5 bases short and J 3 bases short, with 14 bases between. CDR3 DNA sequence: TGTGCCAGCAGTGCTATGGGAGCCCTCTACGAGCAGTACTTC. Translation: CASSAMGALYEQYF.

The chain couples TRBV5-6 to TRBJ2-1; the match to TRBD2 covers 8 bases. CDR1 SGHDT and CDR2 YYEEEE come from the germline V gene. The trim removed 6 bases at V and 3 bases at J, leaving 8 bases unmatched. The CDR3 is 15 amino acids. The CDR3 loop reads CASTYFTSGYNEQFF. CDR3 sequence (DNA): TGTGCCAGCACCTATTTTACTAGCGGCTACAATGAGCAGTTCTTC. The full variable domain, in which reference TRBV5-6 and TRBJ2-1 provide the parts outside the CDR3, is DAGVTQSPTHLIKTRGQQVTLRCSPKSGHDTVSWYQQALGQGPQFIFQYYEEEERQRGNFPDRFSGHQFPNYSSELNVNALLLGDSALYLCASTYFTSGYNEQFFGPGTRLTVL.

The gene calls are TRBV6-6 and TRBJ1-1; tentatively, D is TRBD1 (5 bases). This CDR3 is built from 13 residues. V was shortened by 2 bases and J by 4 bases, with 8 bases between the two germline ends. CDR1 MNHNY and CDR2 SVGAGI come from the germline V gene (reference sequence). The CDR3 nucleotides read TGTGCCAGCAGTTACATGGGGGGCACTGAAGCTTTCTTT. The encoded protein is CASSYMGGTEAFF.